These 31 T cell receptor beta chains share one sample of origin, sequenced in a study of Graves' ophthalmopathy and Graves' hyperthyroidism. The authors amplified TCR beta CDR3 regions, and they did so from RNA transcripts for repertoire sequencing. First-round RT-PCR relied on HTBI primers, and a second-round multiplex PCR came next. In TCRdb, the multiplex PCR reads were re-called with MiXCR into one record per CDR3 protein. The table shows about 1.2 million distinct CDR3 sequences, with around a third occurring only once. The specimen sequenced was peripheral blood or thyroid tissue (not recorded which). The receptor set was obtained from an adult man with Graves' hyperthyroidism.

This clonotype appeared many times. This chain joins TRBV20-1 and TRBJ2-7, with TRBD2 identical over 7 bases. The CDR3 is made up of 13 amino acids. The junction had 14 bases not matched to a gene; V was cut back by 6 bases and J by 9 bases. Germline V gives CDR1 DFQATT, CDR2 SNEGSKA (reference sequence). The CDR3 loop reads CSAKKVLTSVQYF. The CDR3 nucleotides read TGCAGTGCCAAAAAGGTCCTCACTAGCGTGCAGTACTTC.

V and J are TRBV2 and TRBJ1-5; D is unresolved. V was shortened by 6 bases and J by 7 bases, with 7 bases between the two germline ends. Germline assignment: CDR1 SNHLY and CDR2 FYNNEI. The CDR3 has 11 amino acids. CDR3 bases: TGTGCCAGCAGGACGGGGCAGCCCCAGCATTTT. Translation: CASRTGQPQHF.

The DNA for the CDR3 is TGTGCCAGCAGCTTACCCCCAGGGGAGCATGGCTACACCTTC. Residues: CASSLPPGEHGYTF. The chain joins TRBV7-9 to TRBJ1-2; weak D call: TRBD1 (6 bases). Germline CDR1 is SEHNR and CDR2 is FQNEAQ (reference sequence). V lost 2 bases and J 6 bases, leaving 13 bases between the germline ends. This CDR3 is 14 amino acids long.

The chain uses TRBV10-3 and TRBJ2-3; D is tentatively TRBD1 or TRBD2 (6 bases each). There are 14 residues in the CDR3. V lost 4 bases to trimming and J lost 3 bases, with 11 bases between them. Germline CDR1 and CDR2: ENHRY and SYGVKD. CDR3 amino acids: CAISGPGATDTQYF. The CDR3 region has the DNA TGTGCCATCAGTGGACCGGGGGCGACAGATACGCAGTATTTT.

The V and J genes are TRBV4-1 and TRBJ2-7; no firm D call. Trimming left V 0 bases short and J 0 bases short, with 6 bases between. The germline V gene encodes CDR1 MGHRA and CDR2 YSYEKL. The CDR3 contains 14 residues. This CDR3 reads CASSQEGFSYEQYF. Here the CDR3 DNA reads TGCGCCAGCAGCCAAGAAGGGTTCTCCTACGAGCAGTACTTC.

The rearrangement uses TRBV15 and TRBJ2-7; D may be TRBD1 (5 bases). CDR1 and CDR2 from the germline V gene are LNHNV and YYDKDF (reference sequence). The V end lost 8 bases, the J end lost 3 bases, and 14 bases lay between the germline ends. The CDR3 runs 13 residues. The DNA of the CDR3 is TGTGCCACCGTCAAACGAAGGGGCTACGAGCAGTACTTC. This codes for CATVKRRGYEQYF.

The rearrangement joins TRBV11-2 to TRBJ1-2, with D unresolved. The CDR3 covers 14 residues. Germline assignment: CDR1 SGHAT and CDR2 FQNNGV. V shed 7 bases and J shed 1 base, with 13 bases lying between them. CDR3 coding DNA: TGTGCCAGCAACCGGGCTGGCCTTAACTATGGCTACACCTTC. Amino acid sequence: CASNRAGLNYGYTF. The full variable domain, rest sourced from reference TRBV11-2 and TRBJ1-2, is EAGVAQSPRYKIIEKRQSVAFWCNPISGHATLYWYQQILGQGPKLLIQFQNNGVVDDSQLPKDRFSAERLKGVDSTLKIQPAKLEDSAVYLCASNRAGLNYGYTFGSGTRLTVV.

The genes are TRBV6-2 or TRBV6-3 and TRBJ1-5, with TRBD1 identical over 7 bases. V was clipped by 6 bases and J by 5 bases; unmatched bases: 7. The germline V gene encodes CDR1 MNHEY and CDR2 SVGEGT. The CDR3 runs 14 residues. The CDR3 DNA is TGTGCCAGCAGCCCGACAGGGAAGCATCAGCCCCAGCATTTT. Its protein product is CASSPTGKHQPQHF.

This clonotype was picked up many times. The CDR3: CASSHHYGNQPQHF. The CDR3, as DNA: TGTGCCAGCAGCCACCATTATGGCAATCAGCCCCAGCATTTT. This chain links TRBV6-6 with TRBJ1-5, with no clear D. The V end was cut by 6 bases, the J end by 2 bases, with 11 bases between. The length of the CDR3 is 14 residues. Germline-derived CDR1 and CDR2 are MNHNY and SVGAGI (reference sequence).

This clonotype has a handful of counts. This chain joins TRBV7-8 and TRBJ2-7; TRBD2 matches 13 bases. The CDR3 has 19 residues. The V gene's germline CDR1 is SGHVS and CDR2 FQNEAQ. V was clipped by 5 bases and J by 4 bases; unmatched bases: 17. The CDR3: CASSKGLAGTRGASYEQYF. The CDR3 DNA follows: TGTGCCAGCAGCAAGGGACTAGCGGGAACGAGAGGGGCATCTTACGAGCAGTACTTC.

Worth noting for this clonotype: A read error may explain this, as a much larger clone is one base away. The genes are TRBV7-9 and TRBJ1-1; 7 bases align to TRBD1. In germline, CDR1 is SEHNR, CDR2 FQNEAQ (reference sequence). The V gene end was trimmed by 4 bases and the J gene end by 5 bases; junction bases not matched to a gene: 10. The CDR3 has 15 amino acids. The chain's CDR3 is CASSSERGRRTEAFF. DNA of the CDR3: TGTGCCAGCAGCTCAGAAAGGGGGCGCCGGACTGAAGCTTTCTTT.

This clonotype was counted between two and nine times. CDR3 sequence (DNA): TGCGCCAGCAGCCAAGGGAGGGAGCGGGAGGGCCCCTACGAGCAGTACTTC. It translates to CASSQGREREGPYEQYF. V usage is TRBV4-3 and J usage is TRBJ2-7; TRBD2 matches at 10 bases. After removal of 1 base from V and 2 bases from J, the junction contained 8 bases not matched to a gene. The germline CDR1 and CDR2 sequences are LGHNA and YSLEER. The CDR3 consists of 17 residues.

CDR3 in DNA: TGCAGTGCTAGTATGGGGACAGCGGAGACCCAGTACTTC. Translation gives CSASMGTAETQYF. The chain joins TRBV20-1 to TRBJ2-7, with TRBD1 matching 7 bases. The closer fit of TRBJ2-5 to the DNA end suggests the J call may be wrong. CDR1 and CDR2 (germline): DFQATT, SNEGSKA (reference sequence). The CDR3 spans 13 residues.

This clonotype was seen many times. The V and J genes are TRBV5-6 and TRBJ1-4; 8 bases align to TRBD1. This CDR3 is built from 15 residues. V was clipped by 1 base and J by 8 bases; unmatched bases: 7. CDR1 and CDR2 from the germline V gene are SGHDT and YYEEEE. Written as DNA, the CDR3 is TGTGCCAGCAGCTTGTCGGGACAGGTCCGGGAAAAACTGTTTTTT. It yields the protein CASSLSGQVREKLFF.

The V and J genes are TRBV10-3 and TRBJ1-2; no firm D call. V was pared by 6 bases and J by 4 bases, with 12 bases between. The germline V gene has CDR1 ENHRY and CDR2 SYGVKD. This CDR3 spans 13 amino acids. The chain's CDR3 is CAIRGVRLYGYTF. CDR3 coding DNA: TGTGCCATCAGGGGTGTAAGGCTCTATGGCTACACCTTC.

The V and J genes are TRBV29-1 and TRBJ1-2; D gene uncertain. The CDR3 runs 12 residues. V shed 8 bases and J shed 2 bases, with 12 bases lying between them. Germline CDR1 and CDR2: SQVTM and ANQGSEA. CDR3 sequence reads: CSITGLNYGYTF. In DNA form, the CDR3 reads TGCAGCATCACCGGGCTAAACTATGGCTACACCTTC.

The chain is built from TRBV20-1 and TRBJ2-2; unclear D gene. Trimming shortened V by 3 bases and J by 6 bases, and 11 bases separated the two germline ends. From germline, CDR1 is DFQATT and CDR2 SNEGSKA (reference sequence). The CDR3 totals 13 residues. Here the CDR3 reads CSARKMEAGELFF. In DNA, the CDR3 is TGCAGTGCTAGGAAGATGGAAGCCGGGGAGCTGTTTTTT.

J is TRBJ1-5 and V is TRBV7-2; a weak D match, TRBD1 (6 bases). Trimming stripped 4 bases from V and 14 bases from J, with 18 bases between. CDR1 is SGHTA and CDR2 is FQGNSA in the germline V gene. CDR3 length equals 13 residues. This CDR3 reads CASSSSRGGYEHF. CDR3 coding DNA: TGTGCCAGCAGCTCATCGAGGGGGGGCTACGAGCATTTT.

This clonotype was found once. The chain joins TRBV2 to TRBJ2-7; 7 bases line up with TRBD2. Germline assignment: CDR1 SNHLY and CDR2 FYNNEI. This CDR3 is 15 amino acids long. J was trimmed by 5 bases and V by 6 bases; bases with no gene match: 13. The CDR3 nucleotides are TGTGCCAGCAGCCCGATTGCTAGCGGTGGCCACGAGCAGTACTTC. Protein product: CASSPIASGGHEQYF.

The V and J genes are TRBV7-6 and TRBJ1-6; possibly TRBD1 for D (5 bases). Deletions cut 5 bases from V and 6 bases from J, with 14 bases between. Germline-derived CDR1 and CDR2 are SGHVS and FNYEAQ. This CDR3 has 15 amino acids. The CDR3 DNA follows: TGTGCCAGCAGCCCCTCGAACGGGGCTAATTCACCCCTCCACTTT. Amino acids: CASSPSNGANSPLHF.

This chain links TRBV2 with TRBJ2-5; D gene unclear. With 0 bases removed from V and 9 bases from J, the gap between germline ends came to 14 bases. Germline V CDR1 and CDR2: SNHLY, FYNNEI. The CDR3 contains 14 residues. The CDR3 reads CASSEAERQQPQYF. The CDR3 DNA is TGTGCCAGCAGTGAAGCGGAGCGCCAGCAGCCCCAGTACTTC.

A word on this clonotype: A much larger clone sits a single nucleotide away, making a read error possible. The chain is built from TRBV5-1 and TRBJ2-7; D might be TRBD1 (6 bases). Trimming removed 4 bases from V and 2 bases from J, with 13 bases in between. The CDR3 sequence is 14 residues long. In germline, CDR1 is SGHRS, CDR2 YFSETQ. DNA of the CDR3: TGCGCCAGCAGCCACCGACAGGACACCTACGAGCAGTACTTC. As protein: CASSHRQDTYEQYF.

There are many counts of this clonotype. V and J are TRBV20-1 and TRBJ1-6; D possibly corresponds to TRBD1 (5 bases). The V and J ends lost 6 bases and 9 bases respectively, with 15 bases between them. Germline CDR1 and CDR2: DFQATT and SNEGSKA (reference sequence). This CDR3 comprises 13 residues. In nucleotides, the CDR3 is TGCAGTGCAGGGGCAGGGTTAGCTTCACCCCTCCACTTT. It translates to CSAGAGLASPLHF.

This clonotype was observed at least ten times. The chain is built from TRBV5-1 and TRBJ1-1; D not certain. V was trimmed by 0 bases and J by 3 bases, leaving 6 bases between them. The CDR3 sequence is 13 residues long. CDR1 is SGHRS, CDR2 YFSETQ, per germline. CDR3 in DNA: TGCGCCAGCAGCTTGGCAGAAGACACTGAAGCTTTCTTT. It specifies CASSLAEDTEAFF.

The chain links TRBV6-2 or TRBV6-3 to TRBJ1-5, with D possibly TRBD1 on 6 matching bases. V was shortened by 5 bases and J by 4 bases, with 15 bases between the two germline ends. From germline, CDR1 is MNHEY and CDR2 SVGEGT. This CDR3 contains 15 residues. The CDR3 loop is CASSPTGGHNQPQHF. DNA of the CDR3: TGTGCCAGCAGTCCCACCGGGGGCCATAATCAGCCCCAGCATTTT.

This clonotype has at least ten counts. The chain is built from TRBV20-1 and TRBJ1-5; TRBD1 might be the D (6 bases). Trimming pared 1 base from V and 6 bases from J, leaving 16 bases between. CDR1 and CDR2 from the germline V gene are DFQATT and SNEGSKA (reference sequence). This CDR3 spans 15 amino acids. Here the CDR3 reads CSARVETGKSQPQHF. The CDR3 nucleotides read TGCAGTGCTAGAGTTGAGACAGGAAAGAGTCAGCCCCAGCATTTT.

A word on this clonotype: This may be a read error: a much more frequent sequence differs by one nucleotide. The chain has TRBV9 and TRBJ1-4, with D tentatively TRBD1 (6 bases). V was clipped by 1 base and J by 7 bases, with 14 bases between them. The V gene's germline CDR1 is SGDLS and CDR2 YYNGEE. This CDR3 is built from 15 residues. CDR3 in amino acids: CASSVRGDVSEKLFF. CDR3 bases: TGTGCCAGCAGCGTAAGGGGGGATGTAAGTGAAAAACTGTTTTTT.

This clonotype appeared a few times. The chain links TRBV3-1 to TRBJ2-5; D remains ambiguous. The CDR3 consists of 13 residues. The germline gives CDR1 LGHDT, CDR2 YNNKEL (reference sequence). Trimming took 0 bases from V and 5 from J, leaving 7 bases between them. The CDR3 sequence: CASSQDTWETQYF. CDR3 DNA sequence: TGTGCCAGCAGCCAAGATACTTGGGAGACCCAGTACTTC.

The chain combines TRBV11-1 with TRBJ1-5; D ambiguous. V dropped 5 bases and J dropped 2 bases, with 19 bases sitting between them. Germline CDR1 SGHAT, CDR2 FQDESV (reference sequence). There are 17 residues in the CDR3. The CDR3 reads CASSKEVPVHGNQPQHF. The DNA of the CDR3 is TGTGCCAGCAGCAAAGAGGTGCCCGTCCATGGCAATCAGCCCCAGCATTTT.

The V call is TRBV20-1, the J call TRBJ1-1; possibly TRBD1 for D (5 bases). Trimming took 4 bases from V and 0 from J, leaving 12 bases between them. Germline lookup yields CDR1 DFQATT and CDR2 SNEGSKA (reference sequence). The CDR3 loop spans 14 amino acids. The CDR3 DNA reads TGCAGTGCTACGCTCGGGGGACTGAACACTGAAGCTTTCTTT. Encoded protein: CSATLGGLNTEAFF.

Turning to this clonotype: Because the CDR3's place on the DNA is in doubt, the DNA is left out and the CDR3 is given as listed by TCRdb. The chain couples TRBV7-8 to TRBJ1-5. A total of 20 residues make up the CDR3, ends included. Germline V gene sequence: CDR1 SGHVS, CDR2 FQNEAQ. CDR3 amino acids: CDSSFYICSAGNTGDQPQHF.